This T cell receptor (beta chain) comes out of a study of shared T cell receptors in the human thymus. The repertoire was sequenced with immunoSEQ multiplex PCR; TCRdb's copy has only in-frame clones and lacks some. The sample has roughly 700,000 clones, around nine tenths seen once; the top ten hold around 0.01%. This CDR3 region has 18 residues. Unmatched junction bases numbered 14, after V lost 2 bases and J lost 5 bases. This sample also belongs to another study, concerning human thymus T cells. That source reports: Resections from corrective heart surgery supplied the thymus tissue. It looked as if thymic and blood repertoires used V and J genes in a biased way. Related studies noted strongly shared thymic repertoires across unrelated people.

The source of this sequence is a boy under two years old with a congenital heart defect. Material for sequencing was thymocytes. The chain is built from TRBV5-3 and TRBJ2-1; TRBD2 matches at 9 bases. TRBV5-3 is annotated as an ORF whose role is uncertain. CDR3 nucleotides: TGTGCCAGAAGCTTCGCGACTAGCGGAGCCCCCGCCAACAATGAGCAGTTCTTC. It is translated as CARSFATSGAPANNEQFF.